This T cell receptor beta chain was sequenced during a study of siplizumab effects on memory and regulatory T cells. A 37°C coculture lasting 6 days was applied to the mixed lymphocyte reaction cells. The table lists this clone with a few counts. Its antigen is currently unknown. This CDR3 is 13 amino acids long. V lost 10 bases, J lost 7 bases, and 17 bases lay in between. Germline CDR1 is ENHRY and CDR2 is SYGVKD. Assay used: immunoSEQ multiplex PCR; TCRdb lists only in-frame clones, some missing. This sample has 18,000 or so clones, with 40% to 60% found just once. Sample: CFSE-low (dividing) CD4+ T cells sorted from an allogeneic mixed lymphocyte reaction. The rearrangement joins TRBV10-3 to TRBJ2-1, with D tentatively TRBD1 or TRBD2 (5 bases each). The clonotype originates from a human donor in good health; the cells came from an allogeneic mixed lymphocyte reaction. The CDR3 region has the DNA TGTGCCAGCCGGGACCTAGCCTTGAATGAGCAGTTCTTC. Translating gives CASRDLALNEQFF.